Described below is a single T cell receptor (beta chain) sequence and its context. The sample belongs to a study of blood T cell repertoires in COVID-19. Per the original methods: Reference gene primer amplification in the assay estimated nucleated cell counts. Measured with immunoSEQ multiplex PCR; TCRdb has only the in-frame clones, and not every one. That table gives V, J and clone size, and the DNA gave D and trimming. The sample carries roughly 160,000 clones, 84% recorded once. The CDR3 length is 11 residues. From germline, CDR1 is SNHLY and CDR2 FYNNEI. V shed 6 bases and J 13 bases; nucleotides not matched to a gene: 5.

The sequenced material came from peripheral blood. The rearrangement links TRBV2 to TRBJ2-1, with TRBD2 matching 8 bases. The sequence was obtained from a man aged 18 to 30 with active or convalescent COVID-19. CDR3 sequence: CASRGSGSQFF. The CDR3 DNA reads TGTGCCAGCAGGGGAAGCGGGAGCCAGTTCTTC.